This entry features one T cell receptor (beta chain) sequence. Its binding antigen is unknown. No much larger clone exists at a distance of one base, and base qualities are not known. The receptor library was made with the immunoSEQ multiplex PCR assay. For the multiplex PCR, a mixture combining 60 forward primers for TCR Vbeta segments and 13 reverse primers for TCR Jbeta segments was used. The CDR3 region of rearranged TCR beta genes was amplified from genomic DNA with a multiplex PCR assay. The Illumina HiSeq System was used to sequence the amplified TCR beta libraries as 87-base-pair reads. Per the authors' processing: A later analysis counted approximately 76 million unique TCR beta chains across the 650 to 800 repertoires, and 10 million to 11 million of these chains were shared by at least two donors. A nearest-neighbor algorithm error-corrected the raw reads and collapsed the reads into unique sequences, merging closely related sequences to remove PCR and sequencing errors. V, D and J gene segments were assigned by aligning CDR3 sequences to IMGT reference sequences. For a sequence to be retained, a match of at least six nucleotides was required to both a V gene segment and a J gene segment. A rearrangement counted as productive if the CDR3 had no stop codons and remained in frame with V and J, and every other rearrangement counted as non-productive. CDR3 was defined according to IMGT convention as the region running from the second conserved V-encoded cysteine to the conserved J-encoded phenylalanine. The earlier analysis of more than 450 of the donors excluded sequences that lacked an unambiguous match to a single V gene segment. In an earlier analysis of a few hundred of the donors, a V segment was called functional when productive rearrangements were above 56.7%, and segregating when the standard deviation between donors exceeded 5%. A statistical classification framework was developed to diagnose cytomegalovirus status using the catalog of TCR beta chain sequences. In a later analysis, TCR nucleotide sequences were compared against IMGT/GENE-DB human TR gene sequences so that V and J genes could be assigned. Using the TCRdist pipeline, a later analysis assigned CDR3 sequences along with most-parsimonious VDJ recombination scenarios. In a later analysis, every TCR beta chain was defined by the combination of its CDR3 amino acid sequence and its V-gene family, and reads without a unique V-gene family were dropped. To address suspected cross-contamination and a sequencing artifact, a later analysis removed around 600 highly shared, low-generation-probability nucleotide sequences. A later analysis calculated a clonal expansion index for each public chain from normalized within-repertoire ranks of inferred template counts. Generation probabilities in a later analysis came from a VDJ recombination model fitted to out-of-frame rearrangements, and those results were checked against IGoR. In a later analysis, hypergeometric tests were used to score TCR-TCR, TCR-HLA and TCR-CMV co-occurrence, with a repertoire-size bias correction applied to TCR pairs. A later analysis estimated false discovery rates by permuting HLA or CMV assignments 20 times. In a later analysis, co-occurring TCRs were grouped with DBSCAN, and TCRdist sequence similarity was added when clustering was performed within HLA-allele-positive subsets. Repertoires with fewer than 30,000 or more than 120,000 public chains were left out of co-occurrence clustering, as were four to six repertoires with anomalous nucleotide sharing. Drawn from immuneACCESS, this table holds only the in-frame rearrangements with V and J called that TCRdb kept. Clones are partly lost; checked studies trace under half to an unresolved V gene and leave the rest unexplained. For V, J and clone size, that table is used; D and trimming come from the DNA. Present in this sample are 150,000 to 200,000 clones, around 80% of which were seen just once. Under 3% of the sample lies in the top ten.

The entry originates in a study of cytomegalovirus exposure and HLA in healthy donors (TCRdb year 2017). For the study in its entirety: According to an earlier analysis of 587 of the donors, 150 million to 200 million T cells yielded 90 million to 130 million unique TCR beta sequences and 276 Gb of sequence data. Donor age, sex, ethnicity and CMV serostatus were collected together with the repertoire data. To predict cytomegalovirus infection status, the study combined high-throughput TCR immunosequencing, statistical association of individual TCRs with disease status, and machine learning. Every discovery cohort repertoire had been produced on one sequencing platform. To decide whether each TCR beta V gene segment behaved as functional or pseudogenic, an earlier analysis of approximately 590 of the donors relied on high-throughput TCR beta sequencing. Four to six DR-DQ haplotypes were handled as single units for association and clustering, since linkage in the cohort was strong. The genetic ancestry cluster associated with self-reported Caucasian donors included over 65% of the approximately 400 genotyped donors. Rather than drawing on any new phenotypic data, the later analysis identified candidate immune exposures from TCR beta sequences and the way those sequences occurred across donors. Approximately 310 gigabases of sequencing data and approximately 85 million unique TCR sequences were included in an early release covering about 620 HLA-typed donors. In addition to the first cohort of 666 subjects, a separate validation cohort of approximately 130 different subjects was used. On average, about 200,000 unique TCR beta nucleotide sequences were sequenced per donor among fewer than 500 genotyped donors of the cohort, with about 19% of those sequences being non-productive. The study aimed to test whether cataloging public T cell receptors could reveal signatures of past pathogen exposure. HLA typing covered class I and class II loci at four-digit resolution. The number of donors typed differed by locus, with roughly 620-640 for A, B, C, DRB1 and DQB1, around 520 for DQA1, 600 to 610 for DPA1, and some 440 for DPB1. In a later genetic analysis, genome-wide SNP genotypes for about 55% of the 666 donors were used, and that subset was treated as a discovery cohort. The study used immunosequencing to profile the T cell repertoires of approximately 640 subjects and linked those repertoires to cytomegalovirus serostatus. In a later analysis, previously published TCR beta repertoires from more than 500 donors were re-analyzed and high-resolution HLA genotyping was added so that TCR occurrence patterns could be studied. What the work shows at the level of the full study, not this receptor alone: The authors suggested that the approach could potentially be generalized to other disease states and immunological phenotypes. Cytomegalovirus status was reported to be diagnosed by the classifier with high specificity and sensitivity in both the original and validation cohorts. Specific HLA alleles were associated with around 18,000 TCR beta sequences at a false discovery rate of 0.05 in a later analysis. Linkage disequilibrium might explain the correlated functional status among segregating V segments, but an unknown experimental factor could not be ruled out. Some IMGT-functional V segments, including TRBV6-2 and TRBV6-3, could not be told apart with the 87-base-pair reads, so those segments were excluded. Strong co-occurrence of HLA alleles, especially DR and DQ, made assigning TCR associations to individual alleles difficult. A later analysis reported that several top co-occurrence clusters appeared linked to parvovirus B19, influenza, CMV and Epstein-Barr virus. In an earlier analysis of approximately 590 of the donors, most TCR beta V segments appeared in productive rearrangements about 90% or about 30% of the time, broadly matching IMGT annotations. According to a later analysis, most CMV-associated TCR beta chains appeared to be HLA-restricted, and the HLA associations seemed to be driven largely by CMV exposure. For the cohort, immune exposure information was limited to CMV serostatus. Most TCR sequences were observed very rarely across donors, whereas some public TCRs were present in many individuals. In a later genetic analysis, a missense DCLRE1C variant was associated with V-gene and J-gene trimming of TCR beta chains, and the association was replicated in an independent cohort. A later genetic analysis reported fewer N-insertions in productive TCRs among donors in an Asian-associated ancestry cluster than the roughly 640-donor mean. A total of 150 to 200 TCR beta chains were listed by the study as associated with cytomegalovirus. Sequencing depth was assumed to be roughly uniform across donors in the presence/absence analyses, though that assumption may not hold. In a later analysis, HLA-associated TCR beta chains showed more clonal expansion and lower generation probabilities than non-associated chains that were equally common. In vitro tests confirmed that a few of the cytomegalovirus-associated TCR beta chains recognize cytomegalovirus antigens. Because counts were too low, more than 15 rarely observed V segments, including chromosome 9 orphons, were left out of the earlier analysis of 500 to 750 of the donors. The sequencing pipeline was judged likely to have produced a cluster of highly shared sequence variants as a technical artifact. According to a later analysis, TCR association rates differed among HLA loci, with DRB1 alleles showing the most associated TCRs and HLA-C alleles showing the fewest. Because HLA typing was missing for some donors at each locus, association tests included only the typed subset. Only TCR beta chains were sequenced in this cohort, and the absence of alpha or paired-chain data limited detectable features. A further reported finding was that TCR beta sequences accurately predicted the HLA-A and HLA-B alleles for most subjects in the first cohort.

In total, just over 650 healthy bone marrow donors made up the cohort. All cohort members were sampled while nominally healthy, although unrecorded immune exposures were likely present. The donor tested CMV seronegative, placing the donor among the 300 to 450 seronegative members of the cohort. Every donor gave a peripheral blood sample, and the peripheral blood mononuclear cells from that sample were used for TCR beta sequencing. The Qiagen DNeasy Blood Extraction Kit was used to extract genomic DNA from the blood cell samples. V lost 2 bases and J lost 5 bases; the stretch between them is 7 bases long. Via the germline V gene, CDR1 is SGHNT and CDR2 YENEEA. The CDR3 contains 12 residues, cysteine and phenylalanine counted. Just the 36-base CDR3 DNA is kept, in frame starting at base 1.

The sequenced material came from PBMCs. The receptor comes from a woman aged 45-60 years in good health and CMV-seronegative. The V gene is TRBV11-3 and the J gene is TRBJ2-7, with an unclear D gene assignment. CDR3 region: CASSLSEHEQYF. The DNA sequence is as follows: TGTGCCAGCAGCTTATCAGAACACGAGCAGTACTTC.